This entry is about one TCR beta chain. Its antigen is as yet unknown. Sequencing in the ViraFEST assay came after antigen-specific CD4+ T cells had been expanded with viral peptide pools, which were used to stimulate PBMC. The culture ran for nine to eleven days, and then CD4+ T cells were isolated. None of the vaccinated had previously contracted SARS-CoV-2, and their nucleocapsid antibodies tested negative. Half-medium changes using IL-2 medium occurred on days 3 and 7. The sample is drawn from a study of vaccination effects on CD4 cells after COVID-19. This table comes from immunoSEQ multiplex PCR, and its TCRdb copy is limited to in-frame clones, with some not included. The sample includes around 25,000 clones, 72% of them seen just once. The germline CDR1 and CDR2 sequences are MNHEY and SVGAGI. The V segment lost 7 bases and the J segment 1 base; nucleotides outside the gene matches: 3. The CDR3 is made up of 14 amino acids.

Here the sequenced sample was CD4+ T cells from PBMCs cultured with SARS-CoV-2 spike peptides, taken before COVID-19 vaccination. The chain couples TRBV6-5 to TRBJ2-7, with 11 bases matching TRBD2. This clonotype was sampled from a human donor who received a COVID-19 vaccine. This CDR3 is CASTGTSGSYEQYF. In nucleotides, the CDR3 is TGTGCCAGCACCGGGACTAGCGGTTCCTACGAGCAGTACTTC.